This T cell receptor beta chain stems from a study of blood T cell repertoires in COVID-19. Study-wide context: Specimens from acute and convalescent COVID-19 originated in the United States, Italy and Spain. The analysed material was cDNA or gDNA that came from T cells, B-cell-depleted T cells, or PBMCs.

This clone was seen a few times. As originally analysed: Reference gene primer amplification in the assay estimated nucleated cell counts. Generated by immunoSEQ multiplex PCR, the TCRdb table keeps only in-frame clones and is missing some. V, J and clone size were drawn from that table, and D and trimming were deduced from the DNA. The profile shows about 99,000 clones, 87% of them singletons. The sample comprised peripheral blood. This clonotype was sampled from a man in his forties or fifties in a cohort sampled during active COVID-19.

CDR3 sequence reads: CASSQVPIGELFF. Here the CDR3 DNA reads TGTGCCAGCAGCCAAGTCCCAATCGGGGAGCTGTTTTTT. The V and J genes are TRBV4-2 and TRBJ2-2; unclear D gene. CDR3 length: 13 amino acids. V was pared by 1 base and J by 7 bases, with 7 bases between. Germline assignment: CDR1 LGHNA and CDR2 YNFKEQ.